The 25 T cell receptor beta chains presented below share a single source sample, sequenced in a study of CXCR3-negative and CXCR3-positive naive CD8 T cells. Each TRB cDNA library was prepared by 5' RACE (with UMI labels). From the 5' RACE reads, TCRdb lists one entry per CDR3 protein and no DNA. The sample totals over 35,000 distinct CDR3 sequences. Sequenced material: naive CXCR3- CD8+ T cells from blood. Specified subset: CD45RO-CCR7+CD27+CD95- naive CD8+ T cells lacking CXCR3 (TNR3-). The receptors here all came from a human donor in good health. Some clones in this sample may be carry-over from other donors' samples.

The rearrangement joins TRBV20-1 to TRBJ1-1. The CDR3 covers 11 residues. Germline V gene data show CDR1 as DFQATT and CDR2 as SNEGSKA (reference sequence). CDR3 in amino acids: CSANYGTEAFF.

This chain connects TRBV28 to TRBJ2-5; TCRdb returns TRBD2, unconfirmable since there is no DNA. The germline gives CDR1 MDHEN, CDR2 SYDVKM. This CDR3 has 14 amino acids. This CDR3 reads CASSSSGTASTQYF.

This chain links TRBV7-6 with TRBJ2-7; the D gene TCRdb calls, TRBD1, cannot be checked with no DNA. This CDR3 comprises 15 residues. CDR1 is SGHVS, CDR2 FNYEAQ, per germline. The CDR3 loop is CASEGAGAISYEQYF.

The chain combines TRBV6-2 or TRBV6-3 with TRBJ2-7; TCRdb picks TRBD1, but there is no DNA to check that call. In germline, CDR1 is MNHEY, CDR2 SVGEGT. The CDR3 extends over 13 amino acids. CDR3: CASSRTGTYEQYF.

This chain uses TRBV28 with TRBJ1-1; TCRdb gives TRBD1 as the D gene, but with no DNA this cannot be confirmed. Per germline, CDR1 MDHEN and CDR2 SYDVKM. The CDR3 totals 13 residues. The CDR3 spells CASSWSGQLEAFF. The whole variable domain, remainder taken from reference TRBV28 and TRBJ1-1, is DVKVTQSSRYLVKRTGEKVFLECVQDMDHENMFWYRQDPGLGLRLIYFSYDVKMKEKGDIPEGYSVSREKKERFSLILESASTNQTSMYLCASSWSGQLEAFFGQGTRLTVV.

This chain uses TRBV10-3 with TRBJ2-1; the TRBD1 assignment by TCRdb is unverifiable without DNA. Germline values: CDR1 ENHRY, CDR2 SYGVKD. The CDR3 loop spans 11 amino acids. CDR3 sequence reads: CASQAGDEQFF.

The rearrangement joins TRBV5-1 to TRBJ2-5; TCRdb's D call of TRBD1 is untestable without DNA. The V gene's germline CDR1 is SGHRS and CDR2 YFSETQ. The CDR3 has 17 amino acids. The CDR3 spells CASSGHRDRGIQETQYF. Full variable domain (missing parts from reference TRBV5-1 and TRBJ2-5): KAGVTQTPRYLIKTRGQQVTLSCSPISGHRSVSWYQQTPGQGLQFLFEYFSETQRNKGNFPGRFSGRQFSNSRSEMNVSTLELGDSALYLCASSGHRDRGIQETQYFGPGTRLLVL.

The genes are TRBV10-3 and TRBJ2-3; absent DNA, TCRdb's TRBD2 call cannot be checked. The CDR3 has 18 amino acids. Germline CDR1 reads ENHRY; CDR2 reads SYGVKD. This chain's CDR3 is CAISESRGLAGDTDTQYF.

The chain carries TRBV7-3 and TRBJ2-7; TCRdb reports TRBD1, a call that lacks DNA to check it against. This CDR3 contains 15 residues. Germline-derived CDR1 and CDR2 are SGHTA and FQGTGA. CDR3 protein: CASSPHQGNGYEQYF.

The chain's CDR3 is CASSFPGQGSREQYF. V is TRBV7-2 and J is TRBJ2-7; the D call from TCRdb, TRBD1, cannot be confirmed without DNA. In germline, CDR1 is SGHTA, CDR2 FQGNSA. The CDR3 loop spans 15 amino acids.

The rearrangement joins TRBV29-1 to TRBJ1-2; as DNA is missing, the TRBD1 call by TCRdb cannot be tested. In germline, CDR1 is SQVTM, CDR2 ANQGSEA. The CDR3 length is 12 residues. The chain's CDR3 is CSVPGEHYGYTF.

The V gene is TRBV29-1, the J gene TRBJ1-2; TCRdb proposes TRBD1, but this gene call is untestable without DNA. CDR3 length equals 14 residues. Per germline, CDR1 SQVTM and CDR2 ANQGSEA. CDR3 sequence reads: CSVEVNRDLYGYTF.

This chain links TRBV29-1 with TRBJ2-5. Germline V gene data show CDR1 as SQVTM and CDR2 as ANQGSEA. CDR3 length equals 15 residues. The CDR3 here is CSVEDPGSDQETQYF.

The chain employs TRBV5-1 and TRBJ2-2; TCRdb indicates TRBD2, and absent DNA this call remains unverified. The germline V gene encodes CDR1 SGHRS and CDR2 YFSETQ. The CDR3 is made up of 14 amino acids. CDR3 region: CASSPRDNTGELFF.

The chain carries TRBV10-3 and TRBJ2-1. The CDR3 sequence is 11 residues long. Germline V gene lookup returns CDR1 ENHRY and CDR2 SYGVKD. CDR3 loop: CAISESWEQFF.

This sequence joins TRBV27 and TRBJ2-3; absent DNA, TCRdb's TRBD1 call cannot be checked. This CDR3 is built from 15 residues. Germline values: CDR1 MNHEY, CDR2 SMNVEV (reference sequence). CDR3 amino acids: CASSFTGGAVDTQYF.

The chain joins TRBV6-5 to TRBJ1-3; TCRdb lists TRBD1, though no DNA is available to test this call. CDR1 is MNHEY, CDR2 SVGAGI, per germline. The length of the CDR3 is 13 residues. CDR3 residues: CASSPSSGNTIYF.

The chain employs TRBV15 and TRBJ1-2. The CDR3 loop spans 16 amino acids. The germline V gene encodes CDR1 LNHNV and CDR2 YYDKDF (reference sequence). CDR3 loop: CATSRAERQSNYGYTF. The whole variable domain, filled in from reference TRBV15 and TRBJ1-2, reads DAMVIQNPRYQVTQFGKPVTLSCSQTLNHNVMYWYQQKSSQAPKLLFHYYDKDFNNEADTPDNFQSRRPNTSFCFLDIRSPGLGDTAMYLCATSRAERQSNYGYTFGSGTRLTVV.

The rearrangement joins TRBV7-9 to TRBJ1-5. The CDR3 contains 14 residues. Germline-derived CDR1 and CDR2 are SEHNR and FQNEAQ (reference sequence). This CDR3 reads CASSLEGIDQPQHF.

V and J are TRBV14 and TRBJ2-7; the D call of TRBD2 rests on TCRdb alone, since no DNA is present to check it. There are 16 residues in the CDR3. The germline CDR1 and CDR2 sequences are SGHDN and FVKESK. CDR3 residues: CASSDLAGEGSYEQYF. The entire variable domain, with the rest obtained from reference TRBV14 and TRBJ2-7, is as follows: EAGVTQFPSHSVIEKGQTVTLRCDPISGHDNLYWYRRVMGKEIKFLLHFVKESKQDESGMPNNRFLAERTGGTYSTLKVQPAELEDSGVYFCASSDLAGEGSYEQYFGPGTRLTVT.

J is TRBJ2-7 and V is TRBV10-3. This CDR3 has 13 residues. Germline V gives CDR1 ENHRY, CDR2 SYGVKD. The CDR3 spells CAISENGNGEQYF.

The gene calls are TRBV6-5 and TRBJ2-7; the TCRdb call, TRBD2, lacks DNA for checking. The CDR3 is made up of 17 amino acids. CDR1 and CDR2 from the germline V gene are MNHEY and SVGAGI. CDR3 region: CASSQTWIAGRTYEQYF.

The CDR3 sequence: CASSQDAVLGRGGNEQFF. The chain uses TRBV11-2 and TRBJ2-1; the TRBD2 assignment by TCRdb is unverifiable without DNA. Germline loops: CDR1 SGHAT, CDR2 FQNNGV. This CDR3 has 18 residues.

This chain connects TRBV7-8 to TRBJ2-7; TCRdb indicates TRBD2, and absent DNA this call remains unverified. This CDR3 region has 15 residues. Germline values: CDR1 SGHVS, CDR2 FQNEAQ. CDR3 in amino acids: CASSPAHGLSYEQYF.

The chain couples TRBV7-9 to TRBJ2-5. There are 16 residues in the CDR3. Germline lookup yields CDR1 SEHNR and CDR2 FQNEAQ (reference sequence). The CDR3 is CASSLGPRSAQETQYF.